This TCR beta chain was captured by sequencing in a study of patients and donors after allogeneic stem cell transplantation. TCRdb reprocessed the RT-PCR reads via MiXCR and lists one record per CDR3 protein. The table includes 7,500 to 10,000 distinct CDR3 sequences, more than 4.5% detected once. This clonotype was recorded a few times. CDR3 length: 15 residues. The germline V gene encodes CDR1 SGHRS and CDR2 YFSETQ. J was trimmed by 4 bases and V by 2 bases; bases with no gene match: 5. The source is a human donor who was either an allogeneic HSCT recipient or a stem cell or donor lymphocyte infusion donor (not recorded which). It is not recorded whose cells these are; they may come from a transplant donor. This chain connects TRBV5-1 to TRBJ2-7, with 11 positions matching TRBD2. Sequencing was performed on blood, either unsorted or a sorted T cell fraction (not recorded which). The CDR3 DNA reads TGCGCCAGCAGCTTTGACGGGACTAGCGGTTACGAGCAGTACTTC. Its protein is CASSFDGTSGYEQYF.